This T cell receptor beta chain was recorded in a study of control samples from healthy donors and cancer patients. The V and J ends lost 4 bases and 0 bases respectively, with 10 bases between them. Germline loops: CDR1 SNHLY, CDR2 FYNNEI. This CDR3 is built from 15 residues. Produced via immunoSEQ multiplex PCR; TCRdb's table is partial and in-frame only. The sample lists roughly 170,000 clones, 85% to 95% occurring once. V is TRBV2 and J is TRBJ2-1; D is unresolved. The sequencing sample was made of blood. The origin of this receptor is a woman between 18 and 29 years old in good health. DNA for the CDR3: TGTGCCAGCAGTGCCGGCGCGAGCTCCTACAATGAGCAGTTCTTC. It encodes CASSAGASSYNEQFF. The full variable domain, with the rest looked up from reference TRBV2 and TRBJ2-1, is EPEVTQTPSHQVTQMGQEVILRCVPISNHLYFYWYRQILGQKVEFLVSFYNNEISEKSEIFDDQFSVERPDGSNFTLKIRSTKLEDSAMYFCASSAGASSYNEQFFGPGTRLTVL.